The TCR beta chain under discussion was sequenced for a study of spatial heterogeneity in lung cancer. About the study: After resection, follow-up PBMC samples were sequenced when available, at a median of about 2 years later. Compared with alpha-chain sequences, beta-chain sequences were consistently detected in greater numbers. On average, each unique TCR and UMI combination appeared more than ten times in raw reads.

Documented time point: blood at routine non-recurrence follow-up after resection. Whole RNA came from tumor, nontumor lung or frozen PBMC and was sequenced without being sorted. The CDR3 runs to 14 residues. The germline V gene has CDR1 MDHEN and CDR2 SYDVKM. The trim removed 3 bases at V and 6 bases at J, leaving 5 bases unmatched. Ten or more counts support this clonotype. One entry per CDR3 protein, called by TCRdb with MiXCR from the 5' RACE reads. The sample has around 110,000 distinct CDR3 sequences; more than 9% are singletons. This receptor was obtained from a male donor with early-stage non-small cell lung cancer. J is TRBJ2-1 and V is TRBV28, with 7 bases identical to TRBD1. The sample here was PBMCs, taken at follow-up. The DNA of the CDR3 is TGTGCCAGCAGTTTCGGACAGGTTGGCAATGAGCAGTTCTTC. It encodes CASSFGQVGNEQFF. Full variable domain (outside the CDR3, taken from reference TRBV28 and TRBJ2-1): DVKVTQSSRYLVKRTGEKVFLECVQDMDHENMFWYRQDPGLGLRLIYFSYDVKMKEKGDIPEGYSVSREKKERFSLILESASTNQTSMYLCASSFGQVGNEQFFGPGTRLTVL.